Listed here is a single T cell receptor (beta chain). This clone appeared once. Its antigen specificity is not known. Base-call qualities are not available, and no considerably larger clone is one nucleotide away. Whole blood was collected in K2EDTA tubes by collaborating institutions according to the institutions' own protocols. For TCRbeta analysis, collaborators shipped samples in one of three forms: frozen whole blood, isolated PBMCs, or DNA extracted from either of those sample types. These data originate in a study of blood T cell repertoires in COVID-19 (dated by TCRdb to between 2020 and 2021). For context, the study as a whole: Samples covering the acute and convalescent phases of COVID-19 were provided by collaborators in the United States, Italy and Spain. Subjects who had been exposed to COVID-19, were actively infected with it, or had recovered from it provided the deeply sampled blood TCRbeta repertoires that made up the dataset. The samples were drawn from two sources: the first 160 participants of the ongoing ImmuneRACE study, and approximately 1,300 subjects contributed by 6 global collaborators. The prospective study material was composed of cDNA or gDNA derived from T cells, B-cell-depleted T cells, or PBMCs. Where available, HLA class I and class II types were taken from metadata supplied by the sample provider and were not determined by assay-based typing. The repertoires were made available in a free public database intended to serve as a resource for research on the immune response to SARS-CoV-2. The sample metadata nearly always contained a de-identified subject ID, COVID-19 status, age in years and sex. The research as a whole found: How much clinical and demographic metadata was included differed by source and by participant, and the metadata was provided uncurated.

TCRbeta CDR3 regions were amplified from genomic DNA by means of the immunoSEQ Assay, a bias-controlled multiplex PCR. Regarding the original processing steps: Within the assay, amplification of reference gene primers was used to estimate how many nucleated cells each sample contained. To quantify the absolute abundance of each unique TCRbeta CDR3 rearrangement, sequence reads were collapsed and filtered. For each sample, productive Simpson clonality was calculated by taking the square root of Simpson's diversity index across productive rearrangements. Sourced from immuneACCESS, this table was stored by TCRdb with only in-frame sequences that have V and J called. A share of the clones is absent; for the studies checked, an unresolved V gene accounts for under half, and the remainder has no known explanation. D and trimming come from the DNA, and the V and J calls and clone size come from that table. This sample lists a few hundred thousand clones; approximately 80% were detected once. Together, the top ten hold around 3.9% of the sample.

The CDR3 runs 14 amino acids, cysteine and phenylalanine included. Only the CDR3 portion is preserved as DNA: 42 bases, with reading frame beginning at the first base. From a lookup of the germline V gene, CDR1 and CDR2 are SGHAT and FQNNGV. V is clipped by 1 base and J by 2 bases, and the sequence between their germline boundaries is 8 bases long. Sequenced sample: peripheral blood. This chain joins TRBV11-2 to TRBJ1-2; no D gene can be assigned with confidence. This sequence was found in a woman between 45 and 65 years old with active or convalescent COVID-19. The CDR3 reads as follows: CASSLGTTNYGYTF. The sequenced DNA: TGTGCCAGCAGCTTAGGGACTACCAACTATGGCTACACCTTC.